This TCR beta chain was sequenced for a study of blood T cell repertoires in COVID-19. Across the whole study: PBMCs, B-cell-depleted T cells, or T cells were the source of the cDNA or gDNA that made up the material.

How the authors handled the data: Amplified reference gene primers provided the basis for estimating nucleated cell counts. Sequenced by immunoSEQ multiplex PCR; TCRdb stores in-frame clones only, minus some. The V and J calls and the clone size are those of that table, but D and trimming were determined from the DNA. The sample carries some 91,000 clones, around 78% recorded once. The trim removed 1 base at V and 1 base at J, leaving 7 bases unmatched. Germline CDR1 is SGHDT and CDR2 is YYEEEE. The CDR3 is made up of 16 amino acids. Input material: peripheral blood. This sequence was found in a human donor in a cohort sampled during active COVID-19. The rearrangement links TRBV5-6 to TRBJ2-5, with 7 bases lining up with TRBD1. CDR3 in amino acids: CASSLYRRTGQETQYF. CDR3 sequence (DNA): TGTGCCAGCAGCTTGTATCGCCGGACAGGCCAAGAGACCCAGTACTTC.